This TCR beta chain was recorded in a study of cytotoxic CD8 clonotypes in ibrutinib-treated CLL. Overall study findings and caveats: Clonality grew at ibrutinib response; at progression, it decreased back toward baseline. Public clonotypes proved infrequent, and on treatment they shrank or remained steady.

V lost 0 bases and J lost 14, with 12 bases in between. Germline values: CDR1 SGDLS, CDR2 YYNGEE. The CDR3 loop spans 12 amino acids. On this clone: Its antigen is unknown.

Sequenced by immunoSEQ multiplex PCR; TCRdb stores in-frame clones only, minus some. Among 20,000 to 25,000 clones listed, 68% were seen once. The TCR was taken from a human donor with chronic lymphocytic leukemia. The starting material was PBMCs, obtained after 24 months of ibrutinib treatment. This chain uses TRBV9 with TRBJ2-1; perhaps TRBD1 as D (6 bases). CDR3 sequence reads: CASSVGRDTKFF. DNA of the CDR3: TGTGCCAGCAGCGTAGGCCGGGACACAAAGTTCTTC.